The 4 T cell receptor beta chains below were found in one sample sequenced in a study of control samples from healthy donors and cancer patients. Produced via immunoSEQ multiplex PCR; TCRdb's table is partial and in-frame only. The sample has under 150,000 clones, 80% to 90% seen once. The sample was PBMCs. These receptors all come from a woman aged 50 to 60 with colorectal cancer.

The chain combines TRBV4-1 with TRBJ2-7; tentative D call: TRBD1 (5 bases). Germline-derived CDR1 and CDR2 are MGHRA and YSYEKL. Trimming pared 0 bases from V and 4 bases from J, leaving 13 bases between. The CDR3 sequence is 15 residues long. CDR3 bases: TGCGCCAGCAGCCAAGATACAGGCTTGTTTTACGAGCAGTACTTC. Translating gives CASSQDTGLFYEQYF.

V gene TRBV5-1 combines with J gene TRBJ1-2, with a tentative D call TRBD1 (5 bases). Germline CDR1 and CDR2: SGHRS and YFSETQ. V was trimmed by 4 bases and J by 10 bases, leaving 20 bases between them. This CDR3 has 14 residues. CDR3: CASSTVGRMLDYTF. Here the CDR3 DNA reads TGCGCCAGCAGCACTGTGGGGCGGATGCTTGACTACACCTTC.

The count of this clone is one. This chain joins TRBV14 and TRBJ2-1; 9 bases fit TRBD2. V dropped 2 bases and J dropped 4; count of bases not matched to a gene: 6. CDR1 is SGHDN and CDR2 is FVKESK in the germline V gene. The length of the CDR3 is 16 residues. The CDR3 region has the DNA TGTGCCAGCAGCCAATTTCGAGCGGGGGGATACAATGAGCAGTTCTTC. It yields the protein CASSQFRAGGYNEQFF.

The gene calls are TRBV4-1 and TRBJ2-3, with D unresolved. Per the germline V gene, CDR1 is MGHRA and CDR2 is YSYEKL. V was clipped by 4 bases and J by 2 bases, with 19 bases between them. The CDR3 has 17 residues. This chain's CDR3 is CASSRNPGGSYTDTQYF. CDR3 bases: TGCGCCAGCAGCCGGAATCCAGGTGGGTCGTACACAGATACGCAGTATTTT.